These T cell receptor beta chains were read from a single sample in a study of blood T cell repertoires in COVID-19. TCRdb's copy holds only in-frame clones and misses some; the assay was immunoSEQ multiplex PCR. The sample carries under 55,000 clones, 65% to 90% recorded once. Input material: peripheral blood. These receptors originate from a human donor in a cohort sampled during active COVID-19. CDR3s include the opening cysteine and the closing phenylalanine or tryptophan. Fields, in order: CDR3 protein, CDR3 DNA, D gene, V gene, J gene, clone size. The D gene is left open where the match is weak. Clone size appears in some rows only: once, few, many, or a class for an expanded clone.

CASSTGQGGQPQHF	TGTGCCAGTAGTACGGGACAGGGCGGTCAGCCCCAGCATTTT	TRBD1	TRBV19	TRBJ1-5	few
CAISESQGQETQYF	TGTGCCATCAGTGAGTCACAGGGCCAAGAGACCCAGTACTTC	NA	TRBV10-3	TRBJ2-5	NA
CASSLKENQPQHF	TGTGCCAGCAGTTTAAAGGAGAATCAGCCCCAGCATTTT	NA	TRBV12-3/TRBV12-4	TRBJ1-5	NA
CAIKTGGGDEQYF	TGTGCCATCAAGACAGGGGGGGGTGACGAGCAGTACTTC	TRBD1	TRBV10-3	TRBJ2-7	NA
CASSSPTGREAGAFF	TGCGCCAGCAGCTCCCCGACAGGCCGGGAGGCTGGAGCTTTCTTT	NA	TRBV5-1	TRBJ1-1	NA
CATSSGQGGSYNEQFF	TGTGCCACCAGTAGTGGACAGGGTGGATCCTACAATGAGCAGTTCTTC	TRBD1	TRBV24-1	TRBJ2-1	NA
CASSLDRGLDTGELFF	TGTGCCAGCAGCTTGGATAGGGGGCTAGACACCGGGGAGCTGTTTTTT	TRBD1	TRBV5-6	TRBJ2-2	NA
CASSYGREGTEAFF	TGTGCCAGCAGTTACGGTAGGGAGGGCACTGAAGCTTTCTTT	NA	TRBV6-6	TRBJ1-1	NA
CASSQAGQQETQYF	TGTGCCAGCAGCCAGGCGGGGCAGCAAGAGACCCAGTACTTC	NA	TRBV4-2	TRBJ2-5	NA
CASSQPPVHEQFF	TGCGCCAGCAGCCAACCGCCAGTTCATGAGCAGTTCTTC	NA	TRBV5-1	TRBJ2-1	NA
CASSHPQDRPNTEAFF	TGTGCCAGCAGCCATCCTCAGGACAGACCTAACACTGAAGCTTTCTTT	NA	TRBV7-8	TRBJ1-1	NA
CASSPRATGGPGETQYF	TGTGCCAGCAGCCCTCGTGCCACGGGGGGGCCGGGTGAGACCCAGTACTTC	TRBD2	TRBV11-3	TRBJ2-5	NA
CASSVLSGGGNEKLFF	TGTGCCAGCAGTGTCCTATCAGGGGGCGGTAATGAAAAACTGTTTTTT	TRBD1	TRBV25-1	TRBJ1-4	NA
CASSQGYWDSSYEQYF	TGTGCCAGCAGCCAAGGATACTGGGACAGCTCCTACGAGCAGTACTTC	TRBD1	TRBV4-2	TRBJ2-7	few
CASSFSGADTQYF	TGTGCCAGCAGCTTTAGTGGAGCAGATACGCAGTATTTT	NA	TRBV7-2	TRBJ2-3	NA
CASLLAGTDTQYF	TGTGCCAGCTTACTAGCGGGGACAGATACGCAGTATTTT	TRBD2	TRBV7-2	TRBJ2-3	NA
CASSYAGTDYGYTF	TGTGCCAGCAGTTACGCCGGGACAGATTATGGCTACACCTTC	TRBD1	TRBV6-5	TRBJ1-2	NA
CASVLSGEQYF	TGTGCCAGCGTCCTATCAGGCGAGCAGTACTTC	NA	TRBV2	TRBJ2-7	NA
CASSPSTSGAQYF	TGTGCCAGCAGCCCATCGACTAGCGGGGCGCAGTACTTC	TRBD2	TRBV6-5	TRBJ2-7	once
CASSYDPPRRYF	TGTGCCAGCAGTTACGATCCTCCCCGGAGATATTTT	NA	TRBV6-2/TRBV6-3	TRBJ2-3	NA
CASSQWGNYGYTF	TGTGCCAGCAGCCAATGGGGCAACTATGGCTACACCTTC	NA	TRBV3-1/TRBV3-2	TRBJ1-2	NA
CASSQIVLAGITEQFF	TGCGCCAGCAGCCAAATCGTTCTAGCGGGGATTACTGAGCAGTTCTTC	TRBD2	TRBV4-1	TRBJ2-1	NA
CASSMGLAGVTDTQYF	TGTGCCAGTAGTATGGGACTAGCGGGAGTAACAGATACGCAGTATTTT	TRBD2	TRBV19	TRBJ2-3	NA
CASSFSIPGNTIYF	TGTGCCAGCAGCTTTTCAATTCCCGGAAACACCATATATTTT	NA	TRBV7-8	TRBJ1-3	NA
CASSLRQGALGYTF	TGTGCCAGCAGCCTTCGACAGGGGGCCCTTGGCTACACCTTC	TRBD1	TRBV11-1	TRBJ1-2	NA
CASSRRERGMGETQYF	TGCGCCAGCAGCAGGCGGGAGCGGGGCATGGGAGAGACCCAGTACTTC	TRBD2	TRBV5-1	TRBJ2-5	NA
CASSRQSSGANVLTF	TGTGCCAGCAGTCGACAGAGCTCTGGGGCCAACGTCCTGACTTTC	NA	TRBV6-5	TRBJ2-6	NA
CASSRYRGTGELFF	TGTGCCAGCAGTCGATACAGGGGCACCGGGGAGCTGTTTTTT	TRBD1	TRBV28	TRBJ2-2	NA
CASSGGRASGDTQYF	TGTGCCAGCAGTGGCGGGAGGGCCTCGGGAGATACGCAGTATTTT	TRBD2	TRBV2	TRBJ2-3	NA
CASSQGTGNQPQHF	TGTGCCAGCTCCCAAGGGACAGGGAATCAGCCCCAGCATTTT	TRBD1	TRBV18	TRBJ1-5	NA